A selection of T cell receptor beta chains follows, all from one sample in a study of blood T cells in healthy people across ages. TCRdb re-analysed the 5' RACE reads in MiXCR, keeping a single row per CDR3 protein. Of about 640,000 distinct CDR3 sequences in the sample, roughly 50% were seen once. Sequencing was carried out using blood. These TCRs come from a man in his sixties in good health. CDR3s include the opening cysteine and the closing phenylalanine or tryptophan. The D gene is left open where the match is weak. For some rows the clone size is stated as once, few or many, or as a class when expanded; others skip it.

.	.	TRBV3-1	TRBJ2-7	TGTGCCAGCAGCCTTGCGGACACCTCCTACGAGCAGTACTTC	CASSLADTSYEQYF
TRBD2	.	TRBV7-8	TRBJ2-7	TGTGCCAGCAGTCCGATAAGCGGGAAGAGATACGAGCAGTACTTC	CASSPISGKRYEQYF
.	.	TRBV7-8	TRBJ2-1	TGTGCCAGCAGCCGAGAGGTGGTAGCAACCTACAATGAGCAGTTCTTC	CASSREVVATYNEQFF
TRBD2	once	TRBV20-1	TRBJ2-1	TGCAGTGCTAGTCGAGCGGGGTACAATGAGCAGTTCTTC	CSASRAGYNEQFF
.	.	TRBV7-6	TRBJ2-3	TGTGCCAGCAGCTCTCCCCCGGGACTGCGCGAGGATACGCAGTATTTT	CASSSPPGLREDTQYF
TRBD2	.	TRBV20-1	TRBJ2-1	TGCAGTGCTAGAGATGGAGGGCGGGGGGTATACAATGAGCAGTTCTTC	CSARDGGRGVYNEQFF
.	.	TRBV7-6	TRBJ2-5	TGTGCCAGCAGCTTAGCGGGGCACCCCGGGGAGACCCAGTACTTC	CASSLAGHPGETQYF
TRBD1	.	TRBV9	TRBJ2-3	TGTGCCAGCACCCAAACCAGGGACAGTTTGAGTGTAGATACGCAGTATTTT	CASTQTRDSLSVDTQYF
TRBD1	few	TRBV24-1	TRBJ2-2	TGTGCCACCAGTGATGCATGGGACAGGGTCGCCGGGGAGCTGTTTTTT	CATSDAWDRVAGELFF
.	once	TRBV7-9	TRBJ2-2	TGTGCCAGCAGCGAGGGGGGGGATACCGGGGAGCTGTTTTTT	CASSEGGDTGELFF
.	.	TRBV20-1	TRBJ2-7	TGCAGTGCTAGTGGGGGGATCGGCTACAATGAGCAGTACTTC	CSASGGIGYNEQYF
.	.	TRBV6-6	TRBJ1-5	TGTGCCAGCAGTATTGGCCAAGATTACCAGCCCCAGCATTTT	CASSIGQDYQPQHF
TRBD1	.	TRBV27	TRBJ1-4	TGTGCCAGCAGTGTCCGGGACAGGGACGAAAAACTGTTTTTT	CASSVRDRDEKLFF
TRBD2	.	TRBV3-1	TRBJ2-1	TGTGCCAGCAGCCAGCTAGCGGGGGCTTACAATGAGCAGTTCTTC	CASSQLAGAYNEQFF
.	many	TRBV7-9	TRBJ2-5	TGTGCCAGCAGCTTGGGGATCCAAGAGACCCAGTACTTC	CASSLGIQETQYF
.	.	TRBV3-1	TRBJ1-1	TGTGCCAGCAGCCATCACGGGGGTCGTGAAGCTTTCTTT	CASSHHGGREAFF
.	.	TRBV7-9	TRBJ2-7	TGTGCCAGCAGCGTGGCAAGGAGCGGGCAGTACTTC	CASSVARSGQYF
.	.	TRBV10-3	TRBJ2-7	TGTGCCATCAGTGATTCGACAGGTGGTAACGAGCAGTACTTC	CAISDSTGGNEQYF
.	.	TRBV29-1	TRBJ1-2	TGCAGCGCAGTGGAGGGTGGCTACACCTTC	CSAVEGGYTF
TRBD2	.	TRBV7-2	TRBJ2-3	TGTGCCAGCAGTCCCGCCGGAGCGGGGGGTCGGCAGTATTTT	CASSPAGAGGRQYF
TRBD2	few	TRBV5-1	TRBJ2-7	TGCGCCAGCAGCACCGGGACTAGCGAGTACGAGCAGTACTTC	CASSTGTSEYEQYF
.	few	TRBV5-1	TRBJ1-1	TGCGCCAGCAGCTTGGTCCGGTACGACACTGAAGCTTTCTTT	CASSLVRYDTEAFF
.	few	TRBV12-3/TRBV12-4	TRBJ2-5	TGTGCCAGCAGTGAATGGGGGGAGACCCAGTACTTC	CASSEWGETQYF
TRBD2	.	TRBV29-1	TRBJ2-5	TGCAGCGTTGAAGTGGCTAGCGGAGGGACCCAGTACTTC	CSVEVASGGTQYF
.	.	TRBV14	TRBJ2-1	TGTGCCAGCAGCCATTCCGGGACAAAGGTGAATGAGCAGTTCTTC	CASSHSGTKVNEQFF
.	.	TRBV24-1	TRBJ1-1	TGTGCCACCAGTGATCCGGACAGAGCTGAAGCTTTCTTT	CATSDPDRAEAFF
TRBD2	few	TRBV6-1	TRBJ2-5	TGTGCCAGCAGGGGATGGGCTAGCGGGGGGAGCCAAGAGACCCAGTACTTC	CASRGWASGGSQETQYF
TRBD1	.	TRBV20-1	TRBJ2-3	TGCAGTTTCCGTGACAGGGCAACTAGCACAGATACGCAGTATTTT	CSFRDRATSTDTQYF
.	once	TRBV4-1	TRBJ2-7	TGCGCCAGCAGCCAAGACGCTTTCGTTCGGCGGACGATGGGCGAGCAGTACTTC	CASSQDAFVRRTMGEQYF
TRBD2	.	TRBV6-2/TRBV6-3	TRBJ2-4	TGTGCCAGCAGTTACCGGGGGGGGGCCCGAACCAAAAACATTCAGTACTTC	CASSYRGGARTKNIQYF
.	once	TRBV3-1	TRBJ1-4	TGTGCCAGCAGCCCCACGGGGGGCCCGAATGAAAAACTGTTTTTT	CASSPTGGPNEKLFF
.	.	TRBV7-9	TRBJ2-2	TGTGCCAGCAGCATTCCAGGGGCGGCAAACACCGGGGAGCTGTTTTTT	CASSIPGAANTGELFF
.	.	TRBV4-2	TRBJ2-7	TGTGCCAGCAGCCAAGGAGAGGGAACATGTTGGGGCTACGAGCAGTACTTC	CASSQGEGTCWGYEQYF
.	.	TRBV28	TRBJ1-6	TGTGCCAGCAACGACGGGTATAATTCACCCCTCCACTTT	CASNDGYNSPLHF
TRBD2	.	TRBV5-1	TRBJ2-1	TGCGCCAGCAGCTTGGGGCCCATAATAGGGAGGGACAATGAGCAGTTCTTC	CASSLGPIIGRDNEQFF
TRBD1	.	TRBV5-1	TRBJ1-2	TGCGCCAGTTCCGGTGGGGACAGGGGCTATGGCTACACCTTC	CASSGGDRGYGYTF
.	.	TRBV20-1	TRBJ1-1	TGCAGTGCTAGAGATCAAGGGGCAGTGAGAACTGAAGCTTTCTTT	CSARDQGAVRTEAFF
.	few	TRBV6-5	TRBJ1-6	TGTGCCAGCAGTTACTCACTCGGGGAAAATTCACCCCTCCACTTT	CASSYSLGENSPLHF
.	few	TRBV11-2	TRBJ2-7	TGTGCCAGCAGTTTCCTCCGGCACGAGCAGTACTTC	CASSFLRHEQYF
TRBD1	.	TRBV6-6	TRBJ2-5	TGTGCCAGCGGGGAAATTCGACAGGGCCAAGAGACCCAGTACTTC	CASGEIRQGQETQYF
.	.	TRBV25-1	TRBJ2-1	TGTGCCAGCAGTGTCGCGGGGAACAATGAGCAGTTCTTC	CASSVAGNNEQFF
.	.	TRBV20-1	TRBJ1-2	TGCAGTGCTAGCGAACAGGCTAACTATGGCTACACCTTC	CSASEQANYGYTF
.	.	TRBV20-1	TRBJ2-1	TGCAGTGCCCATGGAGGGGCCCGGGAAAATGAGCAGTTCTTC	CSAHGGARENEQFF
TRBD1	.	TRBV6-5	TRBJ1-6	TGTGCCAGCAGTTACTCGACAGGGTTCGGTTCACCCCTCCACTTT	CASSYSTGFGSPLHF
TRBD1	.	TRBV20-1	TRBJ1-5	TGCAGTGCCACTCGGGACAGTAATCGCAATCAGCCCCAGCATTTT	CSATRDSNRNQPQHF
.	few	TRBV7-9	TRBJ2-7	TGTGCCAGCAGCTTATCCGAATTATCCTACGAGCAGTACTTC	CASSLSELSYEQYF